Below are 13 T cell receptor beta chains sequenced from a single sample in a study of shared clonotypes between healthy human individuals. TCRdb keeps only in-frame clones here, not all; method: immunoSEQ multiplex PCR. This repertoire shows approximately 2.4 million clones, around 95% found once; its top ten account for more than 0.1%. The specimen sequenced was naive CD4+ T cells sorted from blood. Subset given: CD45RA+ positively selected. The receptors come from a man between 18 and 35 years old in good health.

This chain uses TRBV5-1 with TRBJ1-1; 7 nucleotides agree with TRBD1. Germline V CDR1 and CDR2: SGHRS, YFSETQ. The length of the CDR3 is 16 residues. J was trimmed by 4 bases and V by 4 bases; bases with no gene match: 13. For the CDR3, the DNA is TGCGCCAGCAGCAAAAGGTCCACAGGGGTTGGCACTGAAGCTTTCTTT. The encoded protein is CASSKRSTGVGTEAFF.

The chain combines TRBV4-3 with TRBJ2-1; 7 bases line up with TRBD2. The CDR3 spans 17 residues. Germline V gene data show CDR1 as LGHNA and CDR2 as YSLEER. V lost 1 base and J lost 6; bases outside the gene matches: 12. CDR3 protein: CASSQADEPPGGNEQFF. CDR3 nucleotide sequence: TGCGCCAGCAGCCAAGCCGACGAGCCCCCGGGGGGCAATGAGCAGTTCTTC.

This clone was counted a single time. The CDR3 region is CASSYRGEFF. For the CDR3, the DNA is TGTGCCAGCAGTTACCGGGGGGAGTTCTTC. The chain uses TRBV6-5 and TRBJ2-1; TRBD2 agrees at 7 bases. V lost 2 bases, J lost 14 bases, and 0 bases stayed unmatched. Germline V gene lookup returns CDR1 MNHEY and CDR2 SVGAGI. CDR3 length: 10 amino acids.

This chain uses TRBV28 with TRBJ1-3; a weak D match, TRBD1 (6 bases). The germline V gene has CDR1 MDHEN and CDR2 SYDVKM. This CDR3 is 14 amino acids long. Trimming left V 2 bases short and J 3 bases short, with 8 bases between. CDR3 DNA: TGTGCCAGCAGTTTAACAGGGTATGGAAACACCATATATTTT. Its protein product is CASSLTGYGNTIYF.

The chain recombines TRBV11-2 with TRBJ2-1; 9 bases agree with TRBD2. Germline V gene sequence: CDR1 SGHAT, CDR2 FQNNGV. J was trimmed by 9 bases and V by 2 bases; bases with no gene match: 8. The CDR3 spans 15 residues. Here the CDR3 DNA reads TGTGCCAGCAGCTTAATAGCGGGGGAGCAGGTTGAGCAGTTCTTC. This translates into CASSLIAGEQVEQFF.

Note on this clone: The sample carries other DNA sequences with the same CDR3. J is TRBJ1-1 and V is TRBV6-1, with D possibly TRBD1 on 5 matching bases. The CDR3 totals 14 residues. V was cut by 2 bases and J by 3 bases, with 10 bases left in between. CDR1 and CDR2 (germline): MNHNS, SASEGT. The DNA for the CDR3 is TGTGCCAGCAGTGAAAGGGGTCGGGACACTGAAGCTTTCTTT. Protein: CASSERGRDTEAFF.

For this clone: The sample has other DNA sequences that encode this CDR3 too. The chain joins TRBV5-1 to TRBJ2-7; no clear D. The CDR3 totals 12 residues. Germline CDR1 SGHRS, CDR2 YFSETQ. V was cut by 0 bases and J by 4 bases, with 5 bases left in between. CDR3 residues: CASSLDRYEQYF. CDR3 DNA sequence: TGCGCCAGCAGCTTGGACAGATACGAGCAGTACTTC.

In this sample, this clone turned up once. The chain uses TRBV9 and TRBJ2-1; D ambiguous. The CDR3 covers 18 residues. V lost 0 bases, J lost 4 bases, and 20 bases lay in between. From germline, CDR1 is SGDLS and CDR2 YYNGEE. CDR3 protein: CASSVEGRGVILYNEQFF. In DNA, the CDR3 is TGTGCCAGCAGCGTAGAGGGCCGAGGCGTGATCCTATACAATGAGCAGTTCTTC.

This rearrangement joins TRBV11-2 to TRBJ2-7, with D possibly TRBD1 on 5 matching bases. Trimming removed 2 bases from V and 4 bases from J, with 18 bases in between. The CDR3 is made up of 16 amino acids. Germline V gene sequence: CDR1 SGHAT, CDR2 FQNNGV. The CDR3 DNA follows: TGTGCCAGCAGCTTAATGGTATGGCAGGGCGCGTACGAGCAGTACTTC. It specifies CASSLMVWQGAYEQYF.

The chain combines TRBV6-1 with TRBJ1-2, with 7 bases lining up with TRBD1. Germline lookup yields CDR1 MNHNS and CDR2 SASEGT. V lost 4 bases to trimming and J lost 8 bases; unmatched junction nucleotides: 7. The CDR3 sequence is 13 residues long. The CDR3 nucleotides read TGTGCCAGCAGTGCACAGGGGTTTATAGGCTACACCTTC. As protein: CASSAQGFIGYTF.

J is TRBJ2-5 and V is TRBV19; 7 bases line up with TRBD1. Germline values: CDR1 LNHDA, CDR2 SQIVND (reference sequence). The CDR3 is 15 amino acids. Losses at the gene ends were 5 bases for V and 0 bases for J; bases not matched to a gene: 6. CDR3 residues: CASSSRQGHQETQYF. The CDR3 region has the DNA TGTGCCAGTAGTTCCAGACAGGGCCACCAAGAGACCCAGTACTTC.

In this sample, this clone turned up a few times. This sample also contains other DNA sequences that code for the same CDR3. The chain has TRBV7-6 and TRBJ2-2; D is ambiguous. The germline V gene has CDR1 SGHVS and CDR2 FNYEAQ. V lost 4 bases and J lost 2, with 5 bases in between. This CDR3 contains 13 residues. The CDR3 sequence: CASSSRNTGELFF. The CDR3 nucleotides are TGTGCCAGCAGCTCAAGAAACACCGGGGAGCTGTTTTTT.

As for this clone: The sample carries other DNA sequences with the same CDR3. The rearrangement uses TRBV6-5 and TRBJ2-1; D gene uncertain. In germline, CDR1 is MNHEY, CDR2 SVGAGI. V lost 3 bases and J lost 9, with 6 bases in between. The CDR3 consists of 11 residues. The CDR3 here is CASSYWGEQFF. DNA of the CDR3: TGTGCCAGCAGTTATTGGGGTGAGCAGTTCTTC.